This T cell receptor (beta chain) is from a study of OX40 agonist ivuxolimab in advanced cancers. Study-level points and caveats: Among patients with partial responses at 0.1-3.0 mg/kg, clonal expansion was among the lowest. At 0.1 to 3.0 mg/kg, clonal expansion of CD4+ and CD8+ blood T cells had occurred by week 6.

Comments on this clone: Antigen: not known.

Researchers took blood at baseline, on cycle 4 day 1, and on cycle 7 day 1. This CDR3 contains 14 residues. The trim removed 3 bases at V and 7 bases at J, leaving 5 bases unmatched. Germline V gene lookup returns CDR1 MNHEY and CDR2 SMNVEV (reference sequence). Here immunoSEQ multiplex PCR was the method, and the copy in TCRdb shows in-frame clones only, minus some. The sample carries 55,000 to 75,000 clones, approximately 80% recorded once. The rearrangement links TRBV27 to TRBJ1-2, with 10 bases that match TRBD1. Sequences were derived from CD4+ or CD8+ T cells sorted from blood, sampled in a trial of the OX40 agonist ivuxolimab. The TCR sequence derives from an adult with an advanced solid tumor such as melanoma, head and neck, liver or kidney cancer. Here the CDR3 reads CASSFRQGAAGYTF. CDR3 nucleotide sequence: TGTGCCAGCAGTTTCCGACAGGGGGCAGCTGGCTACACCTTC.